This entry features one TCR beta chain sequence. This entry belongs to a study of blood T cell repertoires in COVID-19. Study-level information: Samples of COVID-19 (acute and convalescent) were obtained from the United States, Italy and Spain. T cells, B-cell-depleted T cells, or PBMCs provided the cDNA or gDNA that served as material.

CDR1 LGHNA and CDR2 YSLEER come from the germline V gene. The length of the CDR3 is 18 residues. J gave up 3 bases and V 0 bases, and 10 bases lay outside the gene matches. In the study's own analysis: Reference gene primers were amplified, and this amplification served to estimate nucleated cell counts. The table came from immunoSEQ multiplex PCR; TCRdb's copy has only in-frame clones and leaves some out. The V and J calls and clone size are taken from that table; D and trimming were inferred from the DNA. The table includes 50,000 to 65,000 clones, 86% detected once. The TCR sequence derives from a middle-aged man with active COVID-19. Sequencing was performed on peripheral blood. The chain links TRBV4-3 to TRBJ2-3, with 9 bases identical to TRBD2. CDR3 nucleotides: TGCGCCAGCAGCCAAGATCGGGGCGGGAGGGCCGGGACAGATACGCAGTATTTT. Encoded protein: CASSQDRGGRAGTDTQYF.